This T cell receptor (beta chain) originates from a study of CD8 T cells in ankylosing spondylitis. Study-wide findings and caveats: Researchers reportedly found disease-linked clones significantly enriched in matched ankylosing spondylitis synovial fluid. Certain motif variants had earlier appeared in reactive arthritis synovial fluid and blood.

CDR3 length: 17 amino acids. The germline CDR1 and CDR2 sequences are MNHEY and SMNVEV (reference sequence). V lost 8 bases and J lost 2, with 23 bases in between. To note about this clonotype: The antigen is not known.

Quantitative 5'-RACE was performed with molecular barcodes, and it yielded the TCR beta libraries. TCRdb reanalysed the 5' RACE reads using MiXCR and keeps one entry per CDR3 protein. Here the sample spans approximately 200,000 distinct CDR3 sequences, 13% being singletons. The sample was blood, either unsorted or a sorted T cell fraction (not recorded which). The TCR was taken from a male donor with ankylosing spondylitis or in good health (not recorded which). V is TRBV27 and J is TRBJ2-3, with D perhaps given as TRBD1 or TRBD2 (6 bases each). The CDR3 region has the DNA TGTGCCAGCGGGTATACGGCCGGGGGCAAATTCACAGATACGCAGTATTTT. Its translation: CASGYTAGGKFTDTQYF.